This TCR beta chain was observed in a study of blood T cell repertoires in COVID-19. Across the whole study: Samples taken during acute and convalescent COVID-19 were collected in the United States, Italy and Spain. Nucleic acid was either cDNA or gDNA, and it came from T cells, B-cell-depleted T cells, or PBMCs.

CDR3 length equals 16 residues. Germline CDR1 reads MGHRA; CDR2 reads YSYEKL. V lost 1 base, J lost 11 bases, and 18 bases lay in between. Original analysis: Reference gene primer amplification yielded estimated nucleated cell counts. Assay: immunoSEQ multiplex PCR; the TCRdb copy retains only in-frame clones and omits some. That table is the source of V, J and clone size, and D and trimming were worked out from the DNA. The table lists about 200,000 clones, about 80% of them singletons. The source is a man aged 60 to 69 with acute or convalescent COVID-19. The V and J genes are TRBV4-1 and TRBJ1-6; tentatively, D is TRBD1 (6 bases). What was sequenced was peripheral blood. As DNA, the CDR3 is TGCGCCAGCAGCCAAGGACTGGGGGCTCTAAAGGCACCCCTCCACTTT. It specifies CASSQGLGALKAPLHF.